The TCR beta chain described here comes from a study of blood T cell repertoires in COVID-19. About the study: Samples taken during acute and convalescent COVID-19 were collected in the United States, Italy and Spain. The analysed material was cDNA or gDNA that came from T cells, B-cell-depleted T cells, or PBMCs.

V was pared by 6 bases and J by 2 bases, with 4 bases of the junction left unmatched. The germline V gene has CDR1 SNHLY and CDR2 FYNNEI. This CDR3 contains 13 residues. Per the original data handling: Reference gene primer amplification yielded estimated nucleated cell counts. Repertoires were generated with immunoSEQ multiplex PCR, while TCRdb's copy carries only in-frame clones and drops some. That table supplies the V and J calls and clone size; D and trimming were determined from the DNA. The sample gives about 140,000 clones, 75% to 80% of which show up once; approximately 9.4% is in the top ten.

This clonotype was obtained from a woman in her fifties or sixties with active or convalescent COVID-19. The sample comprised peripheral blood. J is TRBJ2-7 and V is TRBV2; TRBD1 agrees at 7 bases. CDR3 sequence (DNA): TGTGCCAGCAGACTCGGGACAGCCTACGAGCAGTACTTC. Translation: CASRLGTAYEQYF.